A single sample is the source of the 20 T cell receptor beta chains below, sequenced in a study of T cells after yellow fever vaccination. TCRdb re-called the 5' RACE reads through MiXCR, storing one row per CDR3 protein. The sample holds approximately 340,000 distinct CDR3 sequences, roughly 8.7% seen once. The material sequenced was PBMCs, taken on the day of the first yellow fever vaccination. Source of these receptors: a man between 18 and 29 years old who received the YFV17D yellow fever vaccine.

The rearrangement links TRBV12-3 or TRBV12-4 to TRBJ1-1; D uncertain. The length of the CDR3 is 15 residues. Trimming removed 5 bases at V and 4 bases at J, with 17 bases between. The chain's CDR3 is CASSSKKAMPTEAFF. In nucleotides, the CDR3 is TGTGCCAGCAGTAGTAAAAAGGCAATGCCCACTGAAGCTTTCTTT.

The chain combines TRBV7-3 with TRBJ2-3; perhaps TRBD1 as D (5 bases). The V end lost 8 bases, the J end lost 11 bases, and 20 bases lay between the germline ends. The CDR3 consists of 13 residues. CDR1 and CDR2 from the germline V gene are SGHTA and FQGTGA. CDR3 region: CASAGQDTEMQYF. The CDR3 nucleotides read TGTGCCAGCGCTGGGCAGGACACAGAGATGCAGTATTTT.

The chain links TRBV7-2 to TRBJ1-2; 7 bases fit TRBD1. The CDR3 covers 14 residues. The V gene end was trimmed by 3 bases and the J gene end by 4 bases; junction bases not matched to a gene: 5. Germline V gives CDR1 SGHTA, CDR2 FQGNSA. For the CDR3, the DNA is TGTGCCAGCAGCTTCCTAGGGACAGCCTATGGCTACACCTTC. Encoded protein: CASSFLGTAYGYTF.

The chain joins TRBV9 to TRBJ2-7; no definite D call. The CDR3 is 14 residues long. Trimming removed 0 bases at V and 3 bases at J, with 10 bases between. Germline V lookup: CDR1 SGDLS, CDR2 YYNGEE. CDR3 protein: CASSVDSQHYEQYF. As DNA, the CDR3 is TGTGCCAGCAGCGTAGATTCACAGCACTACGAGCAGTACTTC.

This clonotype was picked up a small number of times. V and J are TRBV6-5 and TRBJ2-2, with 8 bases fitting TRBD2. Trimming at V came to 0 bases and at J to 5 bases, leaving 8 bases not matched to a gene. There are 17 residues in the CDR3. Germline V gene lookup returns CDR1 MNHEY and CDR2 SVGAGI. CDR3 loop: CASSYSATGGRTGELFF. In DNA, the CDR3 is TGTGCCAGCAGTTACTCAGCGACGGGGGGGAGGACCGGGGAGCTGTTTTTT.

This clonotype was counted a few times. The chain has TRBV5-1 and TRBJ2-7; D may be TRBD1 (5 bases). From germline, CDR1 is SGHRS and CDR2 YFSETQ. Trimming left V 4 bases short and J 7 bases short, with 15 bases between. There are 13 residues in the CDR3. CDR3 coding DNA: TGCGCCAGCAGCGGCCCAGGGTCTGAAGAGCAGTACTTC. This gives the protein CASSGPGSEEQYF.

This clonotype was detected a few times. The CDR3: CASSLRLEEGGYTF. Here the CDR3 DNA reads TGTGCCAGCAGCTTGCGCCTAGAGGAAGGGGGCTACACCTTC. The chain is built from TRBV5-5 and TRBJ1-2; D ambiguous. V gave up 1 base and J gave up 8 bases, with 15 bases separating them. Germline loops: CDR1 SGHKS, CDR2 YYEKEE (reference sequence). There are 14 residues in the CDR3.

This chain joins TRBV4-2 and TRBJ1-1; perhaps TRBD1 as D (5 bases). Germline V gene lookup returns CDR1 LGHNA and CDR2 YNFKEQ. CDR3 length: 15 amino acids. Trimming removed 3 bases from V and 1 base from J, with 12 bases in between. The CDR3 DNA is TGTGCCAGCAGCCACGGCTCTCAGGGGAACACTGAAGCTTTCTTT. Its protein is CASSHGSQGNTEAFF.

The sample holds a few counts of this clonotype. The chain carries TRBV15 and TRBJ2-1; 13 bases align to TRBD2. The CDR3 is 16 amino acids. The V gene end was trimmed by 5 bases and the J gene end by 8 bases; junction bases not matched to a gene: 9. Germline CDR1 is LNHNV and CDR2 is YYDKDF (reference sequence). The CDR3 is CATSHTLAGGPHEQFF. In DNA form, the CDR3 reads TGTGCCACCAGCCATACACTAGCGGGGGGGCCGCATGAGCAGTTCTTC.

This clonotype was seen more than once but under ten times. The rearrangement links TRBV28 to TRBJ2-1; 7 positions agree with TRBD1. Per germline, CDR1 MDHEN and CDR2 SYDVKM. Trimming removed 1 base from V and 7 bases from J; junction bases left unmatched: 4. This CDR3 spans 14 amino acids. DNA of the CDR3: TGTGCCAGCAGTTTATTAGCACAGGGGAATGAGCAGTTCTTC. Amino acid sequence: CASSLLAQGNEQFF.

As DNA, the CDR3 is TGTGCCAGCAGCCGAGACAGGCTTAACTATGGCTACACCTTC. Amino acids: CASSRDRLNYGYTF. The genes are TRBV7-2 and TRBJ1-2; TRBD1 is a possible D gene (6 bases). Germline lookup yields CDR1 SGHTA and CDR2 FQGNSA. With 5 bases removed from V and 1 base from J, the gap between germline ends came to 11 bases. This CDR3 has 14 amino acids.

The J gene is TRBJ1-1, the V gene TRBV12-3 or TRBV12-4; no firm D call. V lost 3 bases to trimming and J lost 3 bases, with 5 bases between them. There are 12 residues in the CDR3. CDR3 residues: CASSFGDTEAFF. For the CDR3, the DNA is TGTGCCAGCAGTTTCGGAGACACTGAAGCTTTCTTT.

The chain employs TRBV10-3 and TRBJ2-2; D unresolved. V lost 6 bases and J lost 2, with 13 bases in between. Germline V gene data show CDR1 as ENHRY and CDR2 as SYGVKD. This CDR3 spans 15 amino acids. CDR3 bases: TGTGCCATCAGCGATCTTGGTATTAACACCGGGGAGCTGTTTTTT. Amino acid sequence: CAISDLGINTGELFF.

This clonotype was counted only a few times. This sequence joins TRBV7-3 and TRBJ1-2; D gene uncertain. Germline CDR1 is SGHTA and CDR2 is FQGTGA. Deletions cut 2 bases from V and 0 bases from J, with 10 bases between. The CDR3 is 15 amino acids. The CDR3 nucleotides are TGTGCCAGCAGCTTACAACATTCAGCTAACTATGGCTACACCTTC. It specifies CASSLQHSANYGYTF. Full variable domain (outside the CDR3, taken from reference TRBV7-3 and TRBJ1-2): GAGVSQTPSNKVTEKGKYVELRCDPISGHTALYWYRQSLGQGPEFLIYFQGTGAADDSGLPNDRFFAVRPEGSVSTLKIQRTERGDSAVYLCASSLQHSANYGYTFGSGTRLTVV.

This clonotype was detected a few times. The rearrangement joins TRBV20-1 to TRBJ1-4; 7 bases are shared with TRBD1. This CDR3 is 15 amino acids long. The germline V gene encodes CDR1 DFQATT and CDR2 SNEGSKA (reference sequence). The V and J ends lost 0 bases and 8 bases, in that order; junction bases with no gene match: 9. CDR3 in amino acids: CSARDQKGAREKLFF. DNA for the CDR3: TGCAGTGCTAGAGATCAGAAGGGGGCGCGGGAAAAACTGTTTTTT.

The V gene is TRBV29-1, the J gene TRBJ2-7, with 7 nucleotides matching TRBD1. V lost 2 bases, J lost 2 bases, and 3 bases stayed unmatched. CDR3 length: 13 amino acids. Germline CDR1 SQVTM, CDR2 ANQGSEA. Here the CDR3 reads CSVEQGEAYEQYF. CDR3 sequence (DNA): TGCAGCGTTGAACAGGGGGAAGCCTACGAGCAGTACTTC.

This clonotype was detected many times. The chain's CDR3 is CASSQEGRTSGGDEQFF. Written as DNA, the CDR3 is TGTGCCAGCAGCCAAGAGGGTCGGACTAGCGGGGGTGATGAGCAGTTCTTC. This chain links TRBV4-2 with TRBJ2-1; 13 bases are shared with TRBD2. Germline V gives CDR1 LGHNA, CDR2 YNFKEQ. This CDR3 region has 17 residues. The V gene end was trimmed by 0 bases and the J gene end by 8 bases; junction bases not matched to a gene: 7.

There are a few counts of this clonotype. This chain joins TRBV5-1 and TRBJ2-5, with 7 bases fitting TRBD2. The J segment lost 1 base and the V segment lost 2 bases, leaving 2 bases of the junction unmatched. CDR1 and CDR2 from the germline V gene are SGHRS and YFSETQ. CDR3 length equals 14 residues. The CDR3 sequence is CASSFASGQETQYF. In DNA form, the CDR3 reads TGCGCCAGCAGCTTTGCTAGCGGCCAAGAGACCCAGTACTTC. The full variable domain, in which reference TRBV5-1 and TRBJ2-5 provide the parts outside the CDR3, is KAGVTQTPRYLIKTRGQQVTLSCSPISGHRSVSWYQQTPGQGLQFLFEYFSETQRNKGNFPGRFSGRQFSNSRSEMNVSTLELGDSALYLCASSFASGQETQYFGPGTRLLVL.

The chain employs TRBV18 and TRBJ1-1; 7 bases are a match to TRBD1. V shed 3 bases, J shed 1 base, and the junction held 8 bases outside the gene matches. This CDR3 is built from 16 residues. From germline, CDR1 is KGHSH and CDR2 LQKENI. CDR3 nucleotides: TGTGCCAGCTCACCTCCGAGTGACAGGGCGAACACTGAAGCTTTCTTT. Translation gives CASSPPSDRANTEAFF.

In its sample, this clonotype was seen a few times. The chain recombines TRBV19 with TRBJ1-5, with 8 bases identical to TRBD1. Germline V CDR1 and CDR2: LNHDA, SQIVND (reference sequence). Trimming at V came to 5 bases and at J to 4 bases, leaving 4 bases not matched to a gene. The CDR3 spans 14 residues. The CDR3 bases are TGTGCCAGTAGTCAGGGGGCTCGGAATCAGCCCCAGCATTTT. Its protein product is CASSQGARNQPQHF.